The count of the clone carrying this T cell receptor (beta chain) is one. Method: immunoSEQ multiplex PCR; TCRdb's copy keeps in-frame clones and lacks some. The sample includes roughly 190,000 clones, roughly 94% of them seen just once. The data stem from a study of blood T cell repertoires in COVID-19. Trimming left V 1 base short and J 6 bases short, with 12 bases between. The CDR3 has 14 residues. Germline V gives CDR1 SEHNR, CDR2 FQNEAQ (reference sequence). The sample comprised peripheral blood. The genes are TRBV7-9 and TRBJ1-1, with D unclear. This TCR was sampled from a man aged 30-40 years with COVID-19, enrolled during active disease. CDR3 nucleotide sequence: TGTGCCAGCAGCTTAGGGGCGATAAAACCTGAAGCTTTCTTT. It translates to CASSLGAIKPEAFF.